The 10 T cell receptor beta chains below were found in one sample sequenced in a study of blood T cell repertoires in COVID-19. Measured with immunoSEQ multiplex PCR; TCRdb has only the in-frame clones, and not every one. The profile shows 300,000 to 350,000 clones, roughly 88% of them singletons. The sequenced material came from PBMCs or T cells enriched from blood (not recorded which). Receptor source: a man younger than 40 who had recovered from COVID-19.

This chain uses TRBV23-1 with TRBJ1-5; D is unclear. TRBV23-1 is noted as an ORF with a role that remains uncertain. The V gene lost 0 bases and the J gene lost 5 bases, with 8 bases spanning the gap. The CDR3 runs 14 residues. The CDR3, as DNA: TGCGCCAGCAGTCAATCGAACTACTATCAGCCCCAGCATTTT. This encodes CASSQSNYYQPQHF.

The chain is built from TRBV9 and TRBJ2-7; 7 positions match TRBD1. Germline CDR1 reads SGDLS; CDR2 reads YYNGEE. This CDR3 comprises 15 residues. J lost 2 bases, V lost 4 bases, and 9 bases had no gene match. CDR3 nucleotide sequence: TGTGCCAGCAGCCGGTCTCCGGGACAGACCTACGAGCAGTACTTC. Translation gives CASSRSPGQTYEQYF.

This clone was observed a single time. The chain uses TRBV9 and TRBJ1-2, with D perhaps matching TRBD1 (6 bases). Germline V CDR1 and CDR2: SGDLS, YYNGEE. CDR3 length: 13 amino acids. Trimming took 2 bases from V and 6 from J, leaving 11 bases between them. In nucleotides, the CDR3 is TGTGCCAGCAGCGTCGGACAGACCCATGGCTACACCTTC. Translation gives CASSVGQTHGYTF.

The V call is TRBV24-1, the J call TRBJ2-5, with D perhaps TRBD2 (6 bases). The V end lost 2 bases, the J end lost 4 bases, and 13 bases lay between the germline ends. The germline CDR1 and CDR2 sequences are KGHDR and SFDVKD. The CDR3 length is 15 residues. CDR3 loop: CATSDYGGSRETQYF. The CDR3 bases are TGTGCCACCAGTGATTACGGGGGAAGTCGAGAGACCCAGTACTTC.

This rearrangement joins TRBV3-1 (or the pseudogene TRBV3-2) to TRBJ2-5; possibly TRBD2 for D (6 bases). Germline CDR1 and CDR2: LGHDT and YNNKEL (reference sequence). V lost 4 bases to trimming and J lost 4 bases, with 16 bases between them. The CDR3 extends over 15 amino acids. The CDR3 DNA reads as TGTGCCAGCAGCCGCAGTGGAGGGCCCGCAGAGACCCAGTACTTC. It is translated as CASSRSGGPAETQYF.

The chain is built from TRBV7-2 and TRBJ1-2; tentatively, D is TRBD1 (5 bases). Trimming pared 1 base from V and 2 bases from J, leaving 11 bases between. There are 15 residues in the CDR3. Germline V gene sequence: CDR1 SGHTA, CDR2 FQGNSA. The chain's CDR3 is CASSLDRGRNYGYTF. The CDR3 DNA is TGTGCCAGCAGCTTAGATCGGGGGAGAAACTATGGCTACACCTTC.

The genes are TRBV20-1 and TRBJ1-5, with D tentatively TRBD1 (6 bases). Germline lookup yields CDR1 DFQATT and CDR2 SNEGSKA (reference sequence). This CDR3 spans 14 amino acids. Trimming cost V 5 bases and J 6 bases, with 17 bases left between them. CDR3 residues: CSAGAGGGTQPQHF. The DNA for the CDR3 is TGCAGTGCTGGTGCGGGGGGGGGCACTCAGCCCCAGCATTTT.

This clone was seen a few times. The genes are TRBV10-3 and TRBJ2-7; 11 nucleotides align to TRBD1. The V gene end was trimmed by 7 bases and the J gene end by 5 bases; junction bases not matched to a gene: 4. CDR1 and CDR2 from the germline V gene are ENHRY and SYGVKD. This CDR3 contains 13 residues. CDR3 bases: TGTGCCATCATGGGACAGGGGGTCGACGAGCAGTACTTC. Translating gives CAIMGQGVDEQYF.

CDR3 DNA sequence: TGTGCCAGCAGTTTTTCTAGGGGTGAGCAGTTCTTC. Protein: CASSFSRGEQFF. V gene TRBV12-3 or TRBV12-4 combines with J gene TRBJ2-1; D possibly corresponds to TRBD1 (5 bases). CDR3 length: 12 residues. V was shortened by 3 bases and J by 9 bases, with 9 bases between the two germline ends.

The chain couples TRBV30 to TRBJ1-2, with TRBD1 matching 11 bases. CDR1 GTSNPN and CDR2 SVGIG come from the germline V gene (reference sequence). The CDR3 extends over 16 amino acids. Trimming at V came to 2 bases and at J to 2 bases, leaving 7 bases not matched to a gene. The CDR3 region is CAWSSGGTGGNYGYTF. The CDR3 DNA reads as TGTGCCTGGAGTTCAGGAGGGACAGGGGGGAACTATGGCTACACCTTC. Filled out from reference TRBV30 and TRBJ1-2, the complete variable domain reads SQTIHQWPATLVQPVGSPLSLECTVEGTSNPNLYWYRQAAGRGLQLLFYSVGIGQISSEVPQNLSASRPQDRQFILSSKKLLLSDSGFYLCAWSSGGTGGNYGYTFGSGTRLTVV.